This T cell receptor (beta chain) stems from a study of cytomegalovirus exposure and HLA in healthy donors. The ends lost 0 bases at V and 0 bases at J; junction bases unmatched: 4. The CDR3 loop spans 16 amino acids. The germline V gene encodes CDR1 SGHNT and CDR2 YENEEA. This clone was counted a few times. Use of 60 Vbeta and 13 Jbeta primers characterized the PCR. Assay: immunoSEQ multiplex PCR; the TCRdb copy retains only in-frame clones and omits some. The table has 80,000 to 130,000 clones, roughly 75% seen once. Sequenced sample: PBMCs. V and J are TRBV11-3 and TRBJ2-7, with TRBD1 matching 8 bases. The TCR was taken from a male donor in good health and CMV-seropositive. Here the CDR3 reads CASSLEQGGGSYEQYF. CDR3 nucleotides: TGTGCCAGCAGCTTAGAACAGGGGGGTGGCTCCTACGAGCAGTACTTC.